The 15 T cell receptor beta chains given below trace back to one sample, sequenced in a study of neoadjuvant anti-PD-1 for oral cavity cancer. Produced via immunoSEQ multiplex PCR; TCRdb's table is partial and in-frame only. The sample includes around 68,000 clones, 80% to 90% of them seen just once. Sample time point: after neoadjuvant nivolumab, at surgical resection. The source was PBMCs, collected after nivolumab (anti-PD-1) treatment. The receptors stem from a person aged 35-79 years with oral cavity squamous cell carcinoma.

V and J are TRBV7-8 and TRBJ1-2, with D hard to call. With 4 bases removed from V and 4 bases from J, the gap between germline ends came to 7 bases. This CDR3 contains 12 residues. Per germline, CDR1 SGHVS and CDR2 FQNEAQ. The CDR3 spells CASSSSGYGYTF. CDR3 coding DNA: TGTGCCAGCAGCTCCAGCGGCTATGGCTACACCTTC.

The chain employs TRBV10-2 and TRBJ2-1; 8 bases fit TRBD2. Germline assignment: CDR1 WSHSY and CDR2 SAAADI. V dropped 6 bases and J dropped 3; count of bases not matched to a gene: 4. The CDR3 totals 14 residues. The CDR3 here is CASRQRERYNEQFF. CDR3 sequence (DNA): TGCGCCAGCAGACAGCGGGAGCGCTACAATGAGCAGTTCTTC.

The chain's CDR3 is CASSRPPGTDNNSPLHF. The CDR3 DNA reads as TGCGCCAGCAGCCGCCCCCCAGGGACAGATAATAATTCACCCCTCCACTTT. The V gene is TRBV4-1, the J gene TRBJ1-6, with 7 positions matching TRBD1. The CDR3 is 17 amino acids. Germline V gene sequence: CDR1 MGHRA, CDR2 YSYEKL. V dropped 4 bases and J dropped 5; count of bases not matched to a gene: 11.

V usage is TRBV14 and J usage is TRBJ1-1; D unclear. The CDR3 spans 14 residues. V was cut by 0 bases and J by 11 bases, with 16 bases left in between. Germline assignment: CDR1 SGHDN and CDR2 FVKESK. CDR3 residues: CASSQDLAYMSAFF. CDR3 nucleotide sequence: TGTGCCAGCAGCCAAGATCTGGCCTACATGTCGGCTTTCTTT.

CDR3 DNA: TGTGCCAGCAGCCCAACTCAGGGGGCGAAAACTGAAGCTTTCTTT. Protein: CASSPTQGAKTEAFF. This chain joins TRBV7-9 and TRBJ1-1, with 8 bases that match TRBD1. Losses at the gene ends were 5 bases for V and 5 bases for J; bases not matched to a gene: 10. There are 15 residues in the CDR3. Germline lookup yields CDR1 SEHNR and CDR2 FQNEAQ (reference sequence).

The chain carries TRBV6-9 and TRBJ2-7; 7 bases are shared with TRBD1. Trimming cost V 5 bases and J 6 bases; bases outside gene matches: 10. CDR3 length: 14 residues. Germline CDR1 MNHGY, CDR2 SVAAGI. Written as DNA, the CDR3 is TGTGCCAGCAGTCACTCGGAAGGGGGCTGCGAGCAGTACTTC. Protein product: CASSHSEGGCEQYF.

This clone was detected only a few times. The J gene is TRBJ1-1, the V gene TRBV30, with 9 positions matching TRBD1. After removal of 3 bases from V and 3 bases from J, the junction contained 2 bases not matched to a gene. This CDR3 has 13 amino acids. Germline-derived CDR1 and CDR2 are GTSNPN and SVGIG (reference sequence). CDR3 DNA: TGTGCCTGGAGGGGACAGGGTTACACTGAAGCTTTCTTT. As protein: CAWRGQGYTEAFF.

CDR3 DNA: TGCGCCAGCAGCCGTCTTGGAGCGGGGGGGCCGGTAGATACGCAGTATTTT. Residues: CASSRLGAGGPVDTQYF. V and J are TRBV4-1 and TRBJ2-3, with 10 bases aligning to TRBD2. The CDR3 runs to 17 residues. After removal of 4 bases from V and 5 bases from J, the junction contained 12 bases not matched to a gene. The germline gives CDR1 MGHRA, CDR2 YSYEKL.

The gene calls are TRBV27 and TRBJ1-1; 11 bases are a match to TRBD1. The germline V gene has CDR1 MNHEY and CDR2 SMNVEV (reference sequence). The CDR3 is made up of 17 amino acids. Trimming cost V 5 bases and J 6 bases; bases outside gene matches: 14. The CDR3 loop reads CASSPYPGQGARSEAFF. For the CDR3, the DNA is TGTGCCAGCAGTCCCTATCCCGGACAGGGGGCGCGTTCTGAAGCTTTCTTT.

The genes are TRBV6-5 and TRBJ1-2; 8 bases agree with TRBD1. Germline V lookup: CDR1 MNHEY, CDR2 SVGAGI. The V gene end was trimmed by 5 bases and the J gene end by 8 bases; junction bases not matched to a gene: 4. CDR3 length equals 12 residues. The CDR3 sequence: CASSRGQGGYTF. The CDR3 nucleotides are TGTGCCAGCAGTCGAGGACAGGGAGGCTACACCTTC.

The chain carries TRBV28 and TRBJ1-1; no reliable D call. CDR3 size: 14 residues. The V end was cut by 7 bases, the J end by 5 bases, with 17 bases between. The germline V gene has CDR1 MDHEN and CDR2 SYDVKM. The CDR3 nucleotides read TGTGCCAGCACTCGTGGGCCGGTTGGGACTGAAGCTTTCTTT. Amino acids: CASTRGPVGTEAFF.

This clone has a single count. V and J are TRBV23-1 and TRBJ2-7, with D possibly matching TRBD1 (5 bases). TRBV23-1 is flagged as an ORF with uncertain function. The CDR3 runs 17 residues. With 0 bases removed from V and 1 base from J, the gap between germline ends came to 16 bases. The CDR3 DNA sequence: TGCGCCAGCAGTCAATCGCTGACAGAAACGATTTCCTACGAGCAGTACTTC. Translating it yields CASSQSLTETISYEQYF.

The V call is TRBV29-1, the J call TRBJ2-1; either TRBD1 or TRBD2 may fit D (6 bases each). This CDR3 has 14 amino acids. Germline V gene sequence: CDR1 SQVTM, CDR2 ANQGSEA. Trimming pared 4 bases from V and 7 bases from J, leaving 17 bases between. This CDR3 reads CSVAGAMGGNEQFF. Here the CDR3 DNA reads TGCAGCGTTGCGGGGGCCATGGGCGGTAATGAGCAGTTCTTC.

The chain carries TRBV29-1 and TRBJ2-4; D might be TRBD2 (5 bases). The length of the CDR3 is 13 residues. With 0 bases removed from V and 8 bases from J, the gap between germline ends came to 11 bases. CDR1 and CDR2 (germline): SQVTM, ANQGSEA. The CDR3 DNA sequence: TGCAGCGTTGAAGATCCGGGAACGGACATTCAGTACTTC. Protein: CSVEDPGTDIQYF.

This chain uses TRBV30 with TRBJ1-1; tentatively, D is TRBD1 (5 bases). This CDR3 region has 13 residues. V was clipped by 4 bases and J by 11 bases, with 20 bases between them. Germline V CDR1 and CDR2: GTSNPN, SVGIG (reference sequence). CDR3 coding DNA: TGTGCCTGGACCCGAGAGCCCGGGGGTCGCGCTTTCTTT. Translating gives CAWTREPGGRAFF.